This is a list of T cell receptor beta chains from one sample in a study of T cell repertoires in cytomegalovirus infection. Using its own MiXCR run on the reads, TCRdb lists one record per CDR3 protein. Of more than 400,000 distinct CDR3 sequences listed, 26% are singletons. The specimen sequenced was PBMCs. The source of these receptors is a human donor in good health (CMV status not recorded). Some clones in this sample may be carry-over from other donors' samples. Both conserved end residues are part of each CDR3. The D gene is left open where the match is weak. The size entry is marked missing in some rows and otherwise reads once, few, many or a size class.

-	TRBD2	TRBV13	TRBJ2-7	CASSLGTSGTRIHEQYF	TGTGCCAGCAGCTTGGGCACTAGCGGGACCCGCATCCACGAGCAGTACTTC
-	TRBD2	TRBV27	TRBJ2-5	CASSLLGTSGIETQYF	TGTGCCAGCAGTTTACTTGGGACTAGCGGGATTGAGACCCAGTACTTC
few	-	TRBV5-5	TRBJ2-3	CASSPQYGLGDTQYF	TGTGCCAGCAGCCCCCAATATGGCCTCGGCGATACGCAGTATTTT
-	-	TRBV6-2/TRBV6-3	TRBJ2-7	CASSVRRSSYEQYF	TGTGCCAGCAGTGTGAGGAGGAGCTCCTACGAGCAGTACTTC
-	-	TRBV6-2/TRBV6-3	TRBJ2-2	CASSYKGRFFANTGELFF	TGTGCCAGCAGTTATAAGGGCCGATTTTTCGCGAACACCGGGGAGCTGTTTTTT
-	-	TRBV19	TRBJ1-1	CASSPGGGNTEAFF	TGTGCCAGTAGTCCTGGGGGAGGGAACACTGAAGCTTTCTTT
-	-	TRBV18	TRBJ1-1	CASSPRLSQNTEAFF	TGTGCCAGCTCACCACGACTATCCCAGAACACTGAAGCTTTCTTT
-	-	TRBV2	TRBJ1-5	CASRQGIGSNQPQHF	TGTGCCAGCAGGCAGGGAATTGGAAGCAATCAGCCCCAGCATTTT
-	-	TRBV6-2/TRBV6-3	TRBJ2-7	CASTSSSEQYF	TGTGCCAGCACTAGTAGCAGCGAGCAGTACTTC
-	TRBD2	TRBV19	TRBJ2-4	CASSVPGLPGDIQYF	TGTGCCAGTAGTGTCCCGGGACTACCCGGGGACATTCAGTACTTC
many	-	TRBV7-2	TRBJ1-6	CASSPSSSPLHF	TGTGCCAGCAGCCCGAGCAGTTCACCCCTCCACTTT
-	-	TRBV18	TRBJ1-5	CASSPDQVGNQPQHF	TGTGCCAGCTCACCAGACCAGGTAGGCAATCAGCCCCAGCATTTT
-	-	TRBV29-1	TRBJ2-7	CSVVLRGKVYEQYF	TGCAGCGTCGTACTTAGAGGGAAAGTCTACGAGCAGTACTTC
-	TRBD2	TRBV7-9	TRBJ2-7	CASSPISGGTDVQYF	TGTGCCAGCAGCCCAATAAGCGGGGGTACCGACGTGCAGTACTTC
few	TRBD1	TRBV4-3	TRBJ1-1	CASSRDRGRGTEAFF	TGCGCCAGCAGCCGAGACAGGGGCCGGGGCACTGAAGCTTTCTTT